The next 6 T cell receptor beta chains were all read from a single sample in a study of blood T cells in healthy people across ages. PCR was performed a second time for roughly 7 to 12 cycles using a sample-barcoded 5' primer and a J-beta primer mix. TCRdb called the 5' RACE reads again in MiXCR, with one record for every CDR3 protein. The table records approximately 800,000 distinct CDR3 sequences, around 36% of them present only once. The sequenced sample consisted of blood. The receptor set was obtained from a man aged 18 to 35 in good health.

This clonotype was counted ten times or more. V usage is TRBV7-3 and J usage is TRBJ2-3; the D gene is possibly TRBD1 (6 bases). V lost 1 base to trimming and J lost 2 bases, with 10 bases between them. Per germline, CDR1 SGHTA and CDR2 FQGTGA. The CDR3 runs 15 residues. The CDR3 here is CASSLMGADTDTQYF. CDR3 nucleotides: TGTGCCAGCAGCTTAATGGGGGCCGACACAGATACGCAGTATTTT. The whole variable domain, remainder taken from reference TRBV7-3 and TRBJ2-3, is GAGVSQTPSNKVTEKGKYVELRCDPISGHTALYWYRQSLGQGPEFLIYFQGTGAADDSGLPNDRFFAVRPEGSVSTLKIQRTERGDSAVYLCASSLMGADTDTQYFGPGTRLTVL.

V usage is TRBV6-2 or TRBV6-3 and J usage is TRBJ1-6; 7 bases line up with TRBD1. Germline CDR1 reads MNHEY; CDR2 reads SVGEGT. J was trimmed by 10 bases and V by 6 bases; bases with no gene match: 9. CDR3 length equals 14 residues. In DNA form, the CDR3 reads TGTGCCAGCAGGGAAAACAGGGGCGGCTCACCCCTCCACTTT. This sequence encodes CASRENRGGSPLHF.

This clonotype occurred many times. This sequence joins TRBV12-3 or TRBV12-4 and TRBJ1-6; 7 nucleotides agree with TRBD1. The CDR3 runs to 14 residues. The V gene end was trimmed by 5 bases and the J gene end by 7 bases; junction bases not matched to a gene: 5. The CDR3 DNA is TGTGCCAGCAGTAGTACAGGGGCGAATTCACCCCTCCACTTT. This gives the protein CASSSTGANSPLHF.

This clonotype occurred many times. The chain joins TRBV12-3 or TRBV12-4 to TRBJ2-7; D not certain. V dropped 6 bases and J dropped 0 bases, with 12 bases sitting between them. This CDR3 is 14 amino acids long. CDR3 DNA sequence: TGTGCCAGCAGCCGCGATATAACCTCCTACGAGCAGTACTTC. It yields the protein CASSRDITSYEQYF.

V usage is TRBV20-1 and J usage is TRBJ1-5, with 7 bases fitting TRBD1. The CDR3 has 16 residues. V dropped 0 bases and J dropped 4; count of bases not matched to a gene: 9. Germline CDR1 DFQATT, CDR2 SNEGSKA (reference sequence). The CDR3 sequence is CSARDHGRGGNQPQHF. In nucleotides, the CDR3 is TGCAGTGCTAGAGATCACGGCAGGGGGGGGAATCAGCCCCAGCATTTT.

This clonotype occurred a few times. CDR3 in amino acids: CSARGAYPILGYNSPLHF. The CDR3 region has the DNA TGCAGTGCTAGAGGGGCGTATCCAATACTTGGGTATAATTCACCCCTCCACTTT. The genes are TRBV20-1 and TRBJ1-6; D is unresolved. The CDR3 consists of 18 residues. Trimming stripped 1 base from V and 4 bases from J, with 20 bases between. Germline V lookup: CDR1 DFQATT, CDR2 SNEGSKA (reference sequence).